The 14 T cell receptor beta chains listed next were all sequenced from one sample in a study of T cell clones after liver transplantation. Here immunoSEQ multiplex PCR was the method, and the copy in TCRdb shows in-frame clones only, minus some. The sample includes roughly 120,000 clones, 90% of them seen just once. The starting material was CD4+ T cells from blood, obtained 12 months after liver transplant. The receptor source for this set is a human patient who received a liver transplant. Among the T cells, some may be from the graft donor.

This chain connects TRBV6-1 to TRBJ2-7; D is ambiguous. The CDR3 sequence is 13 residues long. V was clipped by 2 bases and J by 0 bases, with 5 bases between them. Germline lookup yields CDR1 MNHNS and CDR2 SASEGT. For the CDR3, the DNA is TGTGCCAGCAGTGAATCCTCCTCCTACGAGCAGTACTTC. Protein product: CASSESSSYEQYF.

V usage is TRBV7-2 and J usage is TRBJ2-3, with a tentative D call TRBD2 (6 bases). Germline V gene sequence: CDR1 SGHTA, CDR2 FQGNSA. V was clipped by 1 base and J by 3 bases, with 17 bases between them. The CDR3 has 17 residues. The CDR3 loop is CASSLVAGPSGTDTQYF. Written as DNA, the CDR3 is TGTGCCAGCAGCTTAGTTGCGGGACCAAGCGGGACAGATACGCAGTATTTT.

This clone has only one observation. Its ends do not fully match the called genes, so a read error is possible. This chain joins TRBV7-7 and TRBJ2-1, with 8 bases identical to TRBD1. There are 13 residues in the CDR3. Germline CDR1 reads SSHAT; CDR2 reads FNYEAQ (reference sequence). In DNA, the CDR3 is TGTGCTAGCAGCCCCGACAGGGGCAATGAGCAGTTCTTC. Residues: CASSPDRGNEQFF.

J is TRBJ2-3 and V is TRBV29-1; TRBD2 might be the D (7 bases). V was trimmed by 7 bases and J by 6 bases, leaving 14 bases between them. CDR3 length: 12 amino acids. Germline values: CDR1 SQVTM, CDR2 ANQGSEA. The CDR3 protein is CSAHRGADTQYF. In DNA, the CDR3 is TGCAGCGCACATCGGGGGGCGGATACGCAGTATTTT.

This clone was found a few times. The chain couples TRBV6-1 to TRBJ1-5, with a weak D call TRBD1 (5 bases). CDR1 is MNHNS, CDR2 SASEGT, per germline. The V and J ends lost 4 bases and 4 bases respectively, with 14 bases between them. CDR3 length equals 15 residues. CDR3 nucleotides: TGTGCCAGCAGTGTAACGCGGGGGGGGAATCAGCCCCAGCATTTT. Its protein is CASSVTRGGNQPQHF.

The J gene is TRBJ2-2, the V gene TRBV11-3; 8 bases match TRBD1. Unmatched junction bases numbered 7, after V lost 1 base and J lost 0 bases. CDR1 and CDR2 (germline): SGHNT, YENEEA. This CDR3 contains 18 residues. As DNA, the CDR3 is TGTGCCAGCAGCTTAGTTGGCAGGGGGCATCCGAACACCGGGGAGCTGTTTTTT. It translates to CASSLVGRGHPNTGELFF. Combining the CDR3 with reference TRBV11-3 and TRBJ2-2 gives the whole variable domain EAGVVQSPRYKIIEKKQPVAFWCNPISGHNTLYWYLQNLGQGPELLIRYENEEAVDDSQLPKDRFSAERLKGVDSTLKIQPAELGDSAVYLCASSLVGRGHPNTGELFFGEGSRLTVL.

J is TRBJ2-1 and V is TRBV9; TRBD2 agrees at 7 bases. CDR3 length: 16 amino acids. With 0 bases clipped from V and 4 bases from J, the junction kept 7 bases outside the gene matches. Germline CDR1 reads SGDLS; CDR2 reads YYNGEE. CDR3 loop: CASSVGPSGGYNEQFF. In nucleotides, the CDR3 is TGTGCCAGCAGCGTAGGCCCTAGCGGAGGATACAATGAGCAGTTCTTC.

The CDR3 loop is CASSEMGRGNEKLFF. The CDR3 DNA reads as TGTGCCAGCAGTGAAATGGGCAGGGGAAATGAAAAACTGTTTTTT. The genes are TRBV2 and TRBJ1-4, with TRBD1 as a possible D gene (6 bases). Trimming left V 2 bases short and J 5 bases short, with 12 bases between. The CDR3 totals 15 residues. The germline CDR1 and CDR2 sequences are SNHLY and FYNNEI.

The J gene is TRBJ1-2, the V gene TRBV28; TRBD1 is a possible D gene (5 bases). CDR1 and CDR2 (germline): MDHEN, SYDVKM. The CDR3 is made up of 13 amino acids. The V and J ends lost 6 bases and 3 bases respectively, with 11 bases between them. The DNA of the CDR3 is TGTGCCAGCAGCGCCCAAGGGGACTATGGCTACACCTTC. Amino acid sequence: CASSAQGDYGYTF.

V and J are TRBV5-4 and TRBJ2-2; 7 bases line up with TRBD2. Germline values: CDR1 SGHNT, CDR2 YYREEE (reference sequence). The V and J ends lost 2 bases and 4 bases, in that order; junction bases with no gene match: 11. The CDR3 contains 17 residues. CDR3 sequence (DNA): TGTGCCAGCAGCTTAATAGTCCCAGGGAGGGGCACCGGGGAGCTGTTTTTT. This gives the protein CASSLIVPGRGTGELFF.

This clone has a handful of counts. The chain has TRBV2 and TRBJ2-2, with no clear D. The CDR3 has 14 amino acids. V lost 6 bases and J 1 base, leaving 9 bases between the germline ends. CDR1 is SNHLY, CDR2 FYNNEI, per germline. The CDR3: CASRPGKNTGELFF. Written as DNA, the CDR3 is TGTGCCAGCAGGCCCGGAAAGAACACCGGGGAGCTGTTTTTT.

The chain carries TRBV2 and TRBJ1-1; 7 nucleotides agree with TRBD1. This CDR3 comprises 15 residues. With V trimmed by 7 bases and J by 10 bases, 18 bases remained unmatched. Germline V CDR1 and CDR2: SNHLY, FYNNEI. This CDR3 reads CASKIRGQGVVGAFF. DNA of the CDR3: TGTGCCAGCAAGATCCGGGGTCAGGGGGTCGTGGGAGCTTTCTTT.

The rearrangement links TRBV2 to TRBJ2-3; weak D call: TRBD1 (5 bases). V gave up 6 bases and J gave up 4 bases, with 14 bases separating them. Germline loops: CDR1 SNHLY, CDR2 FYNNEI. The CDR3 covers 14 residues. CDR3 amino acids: CASSGFRVPDTQYF. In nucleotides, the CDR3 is TGTGCCAGCAGCGGCTTCAGGGTCCCAGATACGCAGTATTTT.

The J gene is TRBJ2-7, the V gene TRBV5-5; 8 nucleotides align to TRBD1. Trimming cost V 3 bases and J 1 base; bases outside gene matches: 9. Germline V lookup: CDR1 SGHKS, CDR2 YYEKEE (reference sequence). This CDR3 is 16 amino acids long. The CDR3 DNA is TGTGCCAGCAGCTGGGGCGGACAGGGAGTGTCCTACGAGCAGTACTTC. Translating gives CASSWGGQGVSYEQYF.